Listed here are 16 T cell receptor beta chains from one sample, sequenced in a study of cytomegalovirus exposure and HLA in healthy donors. Vbeta (60) and Jbeta (13) primers were used in the PCR. The method was immunoSEQ multiplex PCR; TCRdb's version includes in-frame clones alone and lacks a portion of them. In the table there are 200,000 to 250,000 clones, less than 85% of which are singletons. Sequencing input: PBMCs. These receptors were obtained from a man aged 18-30 years in good health and CMV-seronegative.

The chain uses TRBV25-1 and TRBJ1-2; TRBD1 agrees at 7 bases. With V trimmed by 6 bases and J by 8 bases, 6 bases remained unmatched. The CDR3 is made up of 12 amino acids. Germline CDR1 reads MGHDK; CDR2 reads SYGVNS. CDR3: CASREGAGGYTF. Here the CDR3 DNA reads TGTGCCAGCAGAGAGGGGGCGGGAGGCTACACCTTC.

The chain carries TRBV7-9 and TRBJ2-7; 7 nucleotides align to TRBD1. With 1 base clipped from V and 6 bases from J, the junction kept 12 bases outside the gene matches. Germline CDR1 reads SEHNR; CDR2 reads FQNEAQ (reference sequence). The CDR3 has 16 amino acids. CDR3 in amino acids: CASSLGGTVLPAEQYF. DNA of the CDR3: TGTGCCAGCAGCTTAGGAGGGACAGTACTACCTGCCGAGCAGTACTTC.

This clone has only one observation. In DNA, the CDR3 is TGTGCCAGCAGCCACGGGACTAGTCCTACCGGGGAGCTGTTTTTT. Translated: CASSHGTSPTGELFF. This sequence joins TRBV4-2 and TRBJ2-2, with TRBD2 matching 8 bases. The ends lost 3 bases at V and 5 bases at J; junction bases unmatched: 5. The germline V gene encodes CDR1 LGHNA and CDR2 YNFKEQ. The CDR3 consists of 15 residues.

J is TRBJ1-1 and V is TRBV30; a possible D gene is TRBD1 (5 bases). This CDR3 has 13 amino acids. V lost 4 bases and J 8 bases, leaving 17 bases between the germline ends. In germline, CDR1 is GTSNPN, CDR2 SVGIG (reference sequence). The CDR3 nucleotides are TGTGCCTGGACAAAGTCCCTGGGGGGGGAAGCTTTCTTT. Its protein is CAWTKSLGGEAFF.

The V and J genes are TRBV4-1 and TRBJ2-1; 8 nucleotides agree with TRBD2. V gave up 4 bases and J gave up 1 base; unmatched junction bases: 9. Germline V gene lookup returns CDR1 MGHRA and CDR2 YSYEKL. The CDR3 spans 17 residues. CDR3 residues: CASSPTPLAGSYNEQFF. CDR3 nucleotide sequence: TGCGCCAGCAGCCCTACTCCCTTAGCGGGGTCCTACAATGAGCAGTTCTTC.

The chain has TRBV28 and TRBJ2-5; TRBD2 matches 8 bases. The CDR3 is 15 residues long. The trim removed 4 bases at V and 1 base at J, leaving 5 bases unmatched. The V gene's germline CDR1 is MDHEN and CDR2 SYDVKM. This CDR3 is CASSSRTSLQETQYF. CDR3 nucleotides: TGTGCCAGCAGTTCTCGGACTAGCCTCCAAGAGACCCAGTACTTC.

The genes are TRBV29-1 and TRBJ2-5; 7 nucleotides align to TRBD1. With 6 bases clipped from V and 2 bases from J, the junction kept 9 bases outside the gene matches. This CDR3 has 14 residues. Germline CDR1 SQVTM, CDR2 ANQGSEA. The DNA of the CDR3 is TGCAGCGTGACCCGGGACAGATTACAAGAGACCCAGTACTTC. Protein sequence: CSVTRDRLQETQYF.

The chain carries TRBV7-9 and TRBJ2-3, with a weak D call TRBD2 (6 bases). The length of the CDR3 is 14 residues. Trimming shortened V by 6 bases and J by 6 bases, and 16 bases separated the two germline ends. Germline CDR1 and CDR2: SEHNR and FQNEAQ (reference sequence). CDR3 DNA: TGTGCCAGCAGGGGGGGACGCTCCACGGATACGCAGTATTTT. The encoded protein is CASRGGRSTDTQYF.

This sequence joins TRBV5-4 and TRBJ2-7; TRBD1 matches 7 bases. The CDR3 length is 15 residues. J gave up 1 base and V 2 bases, and 6 bases lay outside the gene matches. CDR1 SGHNT and CDR2 YYREEE come from the germline V gene (reference sequence). This CDR3 is CASSFQGQTSYEQYF. CDR3 nucleotide sequence: TGTGCCAGCAGCTTCCAGGGACAGACATCCTACGAGCAGTACTTC.

This clone appeared a few times. The rearrangement uses TRBV21-1 and TRBJ1-2; the table's TRBD1 call for D was not verified on the DNA. TRBV21-1 is labeled a pseudogene. The CDR3 is made up of 14 amino acids. The DNA of the CDR3 is TGTGCCACCCCCCGGGGACAGGGAAGGGGAGGCTACACCTTC. As protein: CATPRGQGRGGYTF.

The chain combines TRBV30 with TRBJ2-1; 8 bases are shared with TRBD2. The length of the CDR3 is 13 residues. V dropped 5 bases and J dropped 8; count of bases not matched to a gene: 8. CDR1 and CDR2 from the germline V gene are GTSNPN and SVGIG (reference sequence). For the CDR3, the DNA is TGTGCCTGGTCGCGGGGGGACTGGGATGAGCAGTTCTTC. This sequence encodes CAWSRGDWDEQFF.

The V and J genes are TRBV19 and TRBJ2-7; the match to TRBD2 covers 10 bases. The V gene's germline CDR1 is LNHDA and CDR2 SQIVND (reference sequence). Trimming cost V 6 bases and J 2 bases; bases outside gene matches: 1. The CDR3 consists of 13 residues. The CDR3 loop is CASRTSGTYEQYF. In nucleotides, the CDR3 is TGTGCCAGTAGAACTAGCGGGACCTACGAGCAGTACTTC.

J is TRBJ2-3 and V is TRBV11-2; tentatively, D is TRBD2 (5 bases). CDR3 length equals 15 residues. V lost 1 base and J lost 0, with 8 bases in between. Per the germline V gene, CDR1 is SGHAT and CDR2 is FQNNGV. The CDR3 is CASSLVGASTDTQYF. Here the CDR3 DNA reads TGTGCCAGCAGCTTAGTGGGAGCTAGCACAGATACGCAGTATTTT.

The rearrangement joins TRBV9 to TRBJ2-1, with 9 bases matching TRBD2. Germline V gene data show CDR1 as SGDLS and CDR2 as YYNGEE. CDR3 length equals 17 residues. V was clipped by 4 bases and J by 3 bases; unmatched bases: 11. The CDR3 loop is CASSPKGSGSIYNEQFF. Here the CDR3 DNA reads TGTGCCAGCAGCCCGAAGGGTAGCGGGAGTATCTACAATGAGCAGTTCTTC.

The V and J genes are TRBV7-8 and TRBJ1-6, with TRBD1 identical over 7 bases. The CDR3 extends over 15 amino acids. The V segment lost 5 bases and the J segment 7 bases; nucleotides outside the gene matches: 8. Germline CDR1 SGHVS, CDR2 FQNEAQ. CDR3 amino acids: CASSLFGQANSPLHF. In DNA, the CDR3 is TGTGCCAGCAGCCTCTTTGGACAGGCAAATTCACCCCTCCACTTT.

The J gene is TRBJ2-1, the V gene TRBV27; 14 positions agree with TRBD2. The J segment lost 7 bases and the V segment lost 0 bases, leaving 5 bases of the junction unmatched. The CDR3 is 17 residues long. Per the germline V gene, CDR1 is MNHEY and CDR2 is SMNVEV (reference sequence). CDR3 in amino acids: CASSLSGTSGSMNEQFF. CDR3 in DNA: TGTGCCAGCAGTTTATCAGGGACTAGCGGGAGTATGAATGAGCAGTTCTTC.